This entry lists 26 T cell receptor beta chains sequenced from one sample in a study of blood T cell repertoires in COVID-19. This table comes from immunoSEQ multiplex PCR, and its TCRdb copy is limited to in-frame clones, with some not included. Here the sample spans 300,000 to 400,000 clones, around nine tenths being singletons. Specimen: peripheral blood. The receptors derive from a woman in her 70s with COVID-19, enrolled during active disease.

For the CDR3, the DNA is TGTGCCAGTAGTACGCTAGCGGGGGGGAGCTACGAGCAGTACTTC. Its translation: CASSTLAGGSYEQYF. The genes are TRBV19 and TRBJ2-7; TRBD2 agrees at 12 bases. Trimming took 4 bases from V and 3 from J; bases not matched to a gene: 4. Germline CDR1 and CDR2: LNHDA and SQIVND (reference sequence). The CDR3 extends over 15 amino acids.

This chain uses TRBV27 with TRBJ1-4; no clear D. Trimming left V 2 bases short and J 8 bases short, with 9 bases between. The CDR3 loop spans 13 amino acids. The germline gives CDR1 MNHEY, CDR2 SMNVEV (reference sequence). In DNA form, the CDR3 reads TGTGCCAGCAGTTTAAGATCCCAGGAAAAACTGTTTTTT. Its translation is CASSLRSQEKLFF.

CDR3 nucleotides: TGCAGCGTTCGGCGGGGGGCGGACACTGAAGCTTTCTTT. Protein sequence: CSVRRGADTEAFF. V and J are TRBV29-1 and TRBJ1-1; D is possibly TRBD1 (6 bases). Per the germline V gene, CDR1 is SQVTM and CDR2 is ANQGSEA. The CDR3 is 13 amino acids. Trimming stripped 5 bases from V and 3 bases from J, with 13 bases between.

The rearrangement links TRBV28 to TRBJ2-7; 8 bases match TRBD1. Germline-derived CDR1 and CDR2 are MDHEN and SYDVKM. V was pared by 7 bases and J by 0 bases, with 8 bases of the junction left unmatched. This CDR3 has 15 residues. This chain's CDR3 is CASTEAGTGSYEQYF. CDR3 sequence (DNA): TGTGCCAGCACCGAAGCCGGGACAGGCTCCTACGAGCAGTACTTC.

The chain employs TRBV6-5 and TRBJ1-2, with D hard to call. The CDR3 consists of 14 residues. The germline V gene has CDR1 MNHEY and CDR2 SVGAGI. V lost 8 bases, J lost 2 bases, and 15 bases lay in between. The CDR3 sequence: CASGRIKANYGYTF. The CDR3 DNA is TGTGCCAGCGGGAGGATAAAGGCGAACTATGGCTACACCTTC.

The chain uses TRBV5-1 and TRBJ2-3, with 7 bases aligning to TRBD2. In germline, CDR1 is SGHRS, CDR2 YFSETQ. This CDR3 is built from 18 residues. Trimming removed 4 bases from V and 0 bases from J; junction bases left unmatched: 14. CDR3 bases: TGCGCCAGCAGCCCTACTATCCTAGCGGTGCAGAGCACAGATACGCAGTATTTT. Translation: CASSPTILAVQSTDTQYF.

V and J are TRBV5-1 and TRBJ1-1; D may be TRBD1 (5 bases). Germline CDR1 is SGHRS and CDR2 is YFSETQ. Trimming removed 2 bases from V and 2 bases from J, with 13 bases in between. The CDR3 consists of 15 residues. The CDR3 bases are TGCGCCAGCAGCTTCGCCGGGGGTGCCAACACTGAAGCTTTCTTT. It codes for CASSFAGGANTEAFF.

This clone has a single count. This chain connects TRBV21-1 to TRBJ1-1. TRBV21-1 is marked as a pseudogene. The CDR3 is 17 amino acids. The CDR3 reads CASSHQHAGGLNTEAFF. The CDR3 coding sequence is TGTGCCAGCAGCCACCAACATGCGGGGGGACTGAACACTGAAGCTTTCTTT.

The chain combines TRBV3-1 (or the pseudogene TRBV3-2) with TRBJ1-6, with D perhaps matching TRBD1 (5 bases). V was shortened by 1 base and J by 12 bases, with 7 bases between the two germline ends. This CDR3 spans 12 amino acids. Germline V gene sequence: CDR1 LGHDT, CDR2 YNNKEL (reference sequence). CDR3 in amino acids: CASSQVGGPLHF. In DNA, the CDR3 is TGTGCCAGCAGCCAAGTGGGGGGACCCCTCCACTTT.

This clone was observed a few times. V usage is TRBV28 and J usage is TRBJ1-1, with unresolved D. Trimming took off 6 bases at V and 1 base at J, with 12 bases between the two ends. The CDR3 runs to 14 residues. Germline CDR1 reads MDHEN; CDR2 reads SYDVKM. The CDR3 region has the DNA TGTGCCAGCAGAGCGCCGTTTGGGAACACTGAAGCTTTCTTT. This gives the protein CASRAPFGNTEAFF.

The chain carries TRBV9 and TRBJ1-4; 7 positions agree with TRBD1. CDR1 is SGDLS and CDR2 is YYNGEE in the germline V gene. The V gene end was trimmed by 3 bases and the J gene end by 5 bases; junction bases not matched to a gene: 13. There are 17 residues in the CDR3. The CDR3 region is CASSARPWETGNEKLFF. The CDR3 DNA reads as TGTGCCAGCAGCGCAAGACCGTGGGAGACAGGGAATGAAAAACTGTTTTTT.

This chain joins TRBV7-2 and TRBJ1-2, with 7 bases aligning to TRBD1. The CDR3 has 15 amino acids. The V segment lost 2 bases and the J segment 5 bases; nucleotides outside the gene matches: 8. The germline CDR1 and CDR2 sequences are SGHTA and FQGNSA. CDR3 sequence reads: CASSLTGDLLYGYTF. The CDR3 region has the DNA TGTGCCAGCAGCTTAACAGGGGACCTGCTATATGGCTACACCTTC.

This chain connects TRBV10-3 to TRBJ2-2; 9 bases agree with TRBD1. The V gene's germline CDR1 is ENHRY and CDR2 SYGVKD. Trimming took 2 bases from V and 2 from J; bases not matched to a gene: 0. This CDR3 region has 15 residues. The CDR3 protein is CAISETGGNTGELFF. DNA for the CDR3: TGTGCCATCAGTGAGACAGGGGGCAACACCGGGGAGCTGTTTTTT.

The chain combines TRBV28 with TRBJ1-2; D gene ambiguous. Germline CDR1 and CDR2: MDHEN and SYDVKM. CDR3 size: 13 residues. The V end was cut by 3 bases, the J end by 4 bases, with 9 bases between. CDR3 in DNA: TGTGCCAGCAGTTTTTTGGGCCTCTATGGCTACACCTTC. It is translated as CASSFLGLYGYTF.

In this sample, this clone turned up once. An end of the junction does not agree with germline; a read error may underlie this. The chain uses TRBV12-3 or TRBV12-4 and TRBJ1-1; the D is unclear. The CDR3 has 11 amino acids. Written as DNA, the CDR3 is TGTGCCAGCAGTTTTAGCAAGGTGCTGAATTTT. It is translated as CASSFSKVLNF.

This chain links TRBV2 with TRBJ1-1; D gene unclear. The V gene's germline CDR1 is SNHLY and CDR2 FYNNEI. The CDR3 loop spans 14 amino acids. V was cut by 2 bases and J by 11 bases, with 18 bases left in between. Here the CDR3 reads CASSEFLESERAFF. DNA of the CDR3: TGTGCCAGCAGTGAATTTTTAGAGTCGGAGCGTGCTTTCTTT.

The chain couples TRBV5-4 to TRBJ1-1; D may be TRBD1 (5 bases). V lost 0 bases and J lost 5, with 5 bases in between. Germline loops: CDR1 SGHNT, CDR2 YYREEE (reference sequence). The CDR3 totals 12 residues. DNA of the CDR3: TGTGCCAGCAGCTTGGACAGGACTGAAGCTTTCTTT. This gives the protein CASSLDRTEAFF. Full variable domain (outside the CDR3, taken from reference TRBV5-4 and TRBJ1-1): ETGVTQSPTHLIKTRGQQVTLRCSSQSGHNTVSWYQQALGQGPQFIFQYYREEENGRGNFPPRFSGLQFPNYSSELNVNALELDDSALYLCASSLDRTEAFFGQGTRLTVV.

CDR3 sequence (DNA): TGTGCCAGCAGCCCTCAGGGTGGGTTGTTAAAGGGCGAGCAGTACTTC. It is translated as CASSPQGGLLKGEQYF. The gene calls are TRBV7-8 and TRBJ2-7; perhaps TRBD1 as D (5 bases). This CDR3 is 16 amino acids long. Germline V gives CDR1 SGHVS, CDR2 FQNEAQ. V lost 5 bases and J lost 6, with 23 bases in between.

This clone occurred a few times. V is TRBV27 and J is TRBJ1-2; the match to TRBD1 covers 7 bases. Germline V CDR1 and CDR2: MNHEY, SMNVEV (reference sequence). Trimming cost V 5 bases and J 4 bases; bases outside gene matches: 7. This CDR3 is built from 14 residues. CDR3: CASSNRQGGYGYTF. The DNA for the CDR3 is TGTGCCAGCAGTAATCGACAGGGTGGCTATGGCTACACCTTC.

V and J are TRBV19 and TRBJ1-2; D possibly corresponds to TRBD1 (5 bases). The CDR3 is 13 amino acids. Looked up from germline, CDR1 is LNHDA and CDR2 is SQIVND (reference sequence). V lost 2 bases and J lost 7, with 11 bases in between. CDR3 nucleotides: TGTGCCAGTAGTATATGGGGGGGAACTGGCTACACCTTC. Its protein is CASSIWGGTGYTF.

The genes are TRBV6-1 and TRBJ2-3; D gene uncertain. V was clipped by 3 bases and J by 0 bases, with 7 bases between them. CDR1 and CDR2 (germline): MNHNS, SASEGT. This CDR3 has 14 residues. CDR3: CASSDELSTDTQYF. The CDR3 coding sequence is TGTGCCAGCAGTGACGAACTCAGCACAGATACGCAGTATTTT.

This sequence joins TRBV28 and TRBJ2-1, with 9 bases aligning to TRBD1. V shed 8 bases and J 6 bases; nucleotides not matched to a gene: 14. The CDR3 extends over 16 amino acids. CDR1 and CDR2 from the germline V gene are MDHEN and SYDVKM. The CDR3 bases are TGTGCCAGCGGGCCGCCCCCGGGACAGGGTCGCAATGAGCAGTTCTTC. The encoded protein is CASGPPPGQGRNEQFF. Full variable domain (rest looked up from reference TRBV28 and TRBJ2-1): DVKVTQSSRYLVKRTGEKVFLECVQDMDHENMFWYRQDPGLGLRLIYFSYDVKMKEKGDIPEGYSVSREKKERFSLILESASTNQTSMYLCASGPPPGQGRNEQFFGPGTRLTVL.

The CDR3 region is CASGHGTSGRYEQYF. The CDR3, as DNA: TGTGCCAGCGGACATGGGACTAGCGGGCGATACGAGCAGTACTTC. The V gene is TRBV11-2, the J gene TRBJ2-7; TRBD2 matches 12 bases. This CDR3 region has 15 residues. The germline gives CDR1 SGHAT, CDR2 FQNNGV. V dropped 8 bases and J dropped 4; count of bases not matched to a gene: 9. The complete variable domain, with remaining parts taken from reference TRBV11-2 and TRBJ2-7, reads EAGVAQSPRYKIIEKRQSVAFWCNPISGHATLYWYQQILGQGPKLLIQFQNNGVVDDSQLPKDRFSAERLKGVDSTLKIQPAKLEDSAVYLCASGHGTSGRYEQYFGPGTRLTVT.

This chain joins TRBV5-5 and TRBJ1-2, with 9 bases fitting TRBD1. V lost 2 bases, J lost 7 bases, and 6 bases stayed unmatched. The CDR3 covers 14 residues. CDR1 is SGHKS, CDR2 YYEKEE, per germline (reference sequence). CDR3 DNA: TGTGCCAGCAGCTTAGACACAGGGGGCACTGGCTACACCTTC. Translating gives CASSLDTGGTGYTF.

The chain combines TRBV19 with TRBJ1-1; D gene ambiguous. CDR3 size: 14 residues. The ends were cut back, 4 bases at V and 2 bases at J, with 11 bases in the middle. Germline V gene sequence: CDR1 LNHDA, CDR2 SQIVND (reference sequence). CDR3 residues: CASSTSLTNTEAFF. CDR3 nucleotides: TGTGCCAGTAGTACAAGTCTCACTAACACTGAAGCTTTCTTT.

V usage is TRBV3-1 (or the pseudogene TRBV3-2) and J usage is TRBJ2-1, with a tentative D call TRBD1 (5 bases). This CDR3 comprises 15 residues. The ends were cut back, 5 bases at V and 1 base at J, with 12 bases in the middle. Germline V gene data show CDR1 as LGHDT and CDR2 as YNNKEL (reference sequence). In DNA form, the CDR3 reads TGTGCCAGCAGCTCGTCCAGGGAATCCTACAATGAGCAGTTCTTC. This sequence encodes CASSSSRESYNEQFF.